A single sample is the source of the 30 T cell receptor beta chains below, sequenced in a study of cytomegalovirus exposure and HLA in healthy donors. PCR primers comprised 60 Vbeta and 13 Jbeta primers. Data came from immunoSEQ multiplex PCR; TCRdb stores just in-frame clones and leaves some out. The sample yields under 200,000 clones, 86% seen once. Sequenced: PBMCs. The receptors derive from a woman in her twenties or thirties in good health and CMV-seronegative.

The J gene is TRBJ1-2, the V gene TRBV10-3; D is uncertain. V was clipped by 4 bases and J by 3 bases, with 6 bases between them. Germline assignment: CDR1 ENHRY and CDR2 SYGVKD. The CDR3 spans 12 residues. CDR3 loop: CAISGGYYGYTF. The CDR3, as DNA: TGTGCCATCAGTGGAGGGTACTATGGCTACACCTTC.

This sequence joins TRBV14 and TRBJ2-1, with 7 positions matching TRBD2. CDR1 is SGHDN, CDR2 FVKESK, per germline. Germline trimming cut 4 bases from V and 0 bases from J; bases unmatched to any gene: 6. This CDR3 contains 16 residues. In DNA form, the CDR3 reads TGTGCCAGCAGCCCACTTGGCGGGAGCTCCTACAATGAGCAGTTCTTC. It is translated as CASSPLGGSSYNEQFF.

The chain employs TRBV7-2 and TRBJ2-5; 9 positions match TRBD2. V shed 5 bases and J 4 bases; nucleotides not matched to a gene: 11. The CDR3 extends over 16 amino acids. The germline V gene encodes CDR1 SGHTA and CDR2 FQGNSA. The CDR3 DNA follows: TGTGCCAGCAGCCCAGCCTTAGCGGGAGTTGCAGAGACCCAGTACTTC. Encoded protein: CASSPALAGVAETQYF.

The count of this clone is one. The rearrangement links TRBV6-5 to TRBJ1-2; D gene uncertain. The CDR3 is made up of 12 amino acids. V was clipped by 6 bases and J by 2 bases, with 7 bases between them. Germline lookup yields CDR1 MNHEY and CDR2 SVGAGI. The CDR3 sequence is CASSPGNYGYTF. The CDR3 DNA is TGTGCCAGCAGCCCGGGGAACTATGGCTACACCTTC.

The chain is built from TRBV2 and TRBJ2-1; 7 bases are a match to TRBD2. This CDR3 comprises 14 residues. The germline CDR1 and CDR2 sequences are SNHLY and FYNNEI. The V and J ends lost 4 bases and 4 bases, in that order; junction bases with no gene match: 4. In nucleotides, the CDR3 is TGTGCCAGCAGTGGACTAGCAGATTACAATGAGCAGTTCTTC. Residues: CASSGLADYNEQFF.

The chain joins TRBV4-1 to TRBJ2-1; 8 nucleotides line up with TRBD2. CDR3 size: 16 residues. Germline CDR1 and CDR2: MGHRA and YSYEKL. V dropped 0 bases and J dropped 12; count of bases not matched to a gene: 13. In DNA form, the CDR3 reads TGCGCCAGCAGCCAAGAAGAAACGGGAGGGCGGGCTAGGCAGTTCTTC. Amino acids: CASSQEETGGRARQFF.

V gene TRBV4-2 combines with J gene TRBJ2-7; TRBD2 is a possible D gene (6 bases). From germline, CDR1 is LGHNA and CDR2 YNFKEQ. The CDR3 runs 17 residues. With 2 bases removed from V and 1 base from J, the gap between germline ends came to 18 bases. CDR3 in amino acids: CASSQPPSGEKSYEQYF. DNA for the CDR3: TGTGCCAGCAGCCAACCTCCTTCGGGGGAAAAGTCCTACGAGCAGTACTTC.

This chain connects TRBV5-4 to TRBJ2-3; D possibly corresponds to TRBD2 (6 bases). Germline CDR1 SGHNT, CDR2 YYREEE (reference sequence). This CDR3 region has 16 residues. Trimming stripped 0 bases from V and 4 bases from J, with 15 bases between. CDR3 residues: CASSLGAGRGPDTQYF. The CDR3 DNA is TGTGCCAGCAGCTTGGGAGCCGGGAGAGGACCAGATACGCAGTATTTT.

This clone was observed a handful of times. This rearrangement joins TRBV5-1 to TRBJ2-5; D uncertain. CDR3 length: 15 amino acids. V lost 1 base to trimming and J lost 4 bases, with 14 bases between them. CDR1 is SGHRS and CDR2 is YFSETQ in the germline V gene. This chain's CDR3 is CASSLTLDTLETQYF. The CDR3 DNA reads TGCGCCAGCAGCTTGACCTTAGATACGTTAGAGACCCAGTACTTC.

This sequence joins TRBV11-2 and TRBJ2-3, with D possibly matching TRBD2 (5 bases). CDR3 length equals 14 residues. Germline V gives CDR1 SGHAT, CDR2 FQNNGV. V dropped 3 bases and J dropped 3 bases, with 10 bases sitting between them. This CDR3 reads CASSLLEGTDTQYF. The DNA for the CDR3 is TGTGCCAGCAGCTTGTTAGAGGGAACAGATACGCAGTATTTT.

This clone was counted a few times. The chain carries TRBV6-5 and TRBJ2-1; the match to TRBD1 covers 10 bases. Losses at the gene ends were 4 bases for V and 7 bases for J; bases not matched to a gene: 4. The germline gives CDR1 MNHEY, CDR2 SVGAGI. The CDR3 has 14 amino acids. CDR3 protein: CASSSWTGGNEQFF. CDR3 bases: TGTGCCAGCAGTTCGTGGACAGGGGGGAATGAGCAGTTCTTC.

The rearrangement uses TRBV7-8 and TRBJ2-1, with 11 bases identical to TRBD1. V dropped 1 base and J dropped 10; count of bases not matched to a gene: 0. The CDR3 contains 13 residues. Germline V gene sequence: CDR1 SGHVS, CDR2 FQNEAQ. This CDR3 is CASSLGTGGEQFF. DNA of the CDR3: TGTGCCAGCAGCTTAGGGACAGGGGGCGAGCAGTTCTTC. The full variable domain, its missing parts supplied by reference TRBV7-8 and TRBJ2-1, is GAGVSQSPRYKVAKRGQDVALRCDPISGHVSLFWYQQALGQGPEFLTYFQNEAQLDKSGLPSDRFFAERPEGSVSTLKIQRTQQEDSAVYLCASSLGTGGEQFFGPGTRLTVL.

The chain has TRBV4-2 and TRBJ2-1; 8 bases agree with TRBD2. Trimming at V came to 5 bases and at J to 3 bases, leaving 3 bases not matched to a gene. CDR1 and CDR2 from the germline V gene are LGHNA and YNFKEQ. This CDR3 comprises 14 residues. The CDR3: CASSGTSGYNEQFF. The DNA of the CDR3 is TGTGCCAGCAGCGGAACTAGCGGCTACAATGAGCAGTTCTTC.

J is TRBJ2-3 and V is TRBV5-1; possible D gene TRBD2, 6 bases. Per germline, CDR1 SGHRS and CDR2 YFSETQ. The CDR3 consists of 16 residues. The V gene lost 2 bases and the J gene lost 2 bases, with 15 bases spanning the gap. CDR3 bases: TGCGCCAGCAGCTTTCGCGGGCGGGAAAACACAGATACGCAGTATTTT. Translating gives CASSFRGRENTDTQYF.

The DNA for the CDR3 is TGTGCCAGCAGCTTGACAGGGGTAAAAGAGACCCAGTACTTC. Encoded protein: CASSLTGVKETQYF. The chain is built from TRBV5-8 and TRBJ2-5; the match to TRBD1 covers 7 bases. Losses at the gene ends were 1 base for V and 3 bases for J; bases not matched to a gene: 3. Germline CDR1 and CDR2: SGHTS and YDEGEE. The CDR3 loop spans 14 amino acids.

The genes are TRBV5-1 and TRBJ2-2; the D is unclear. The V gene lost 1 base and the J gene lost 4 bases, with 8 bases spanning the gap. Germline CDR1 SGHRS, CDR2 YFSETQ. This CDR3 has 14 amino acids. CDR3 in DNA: TGCGCCAGCAGCTTGAGAGGCCGCACCGGGGAGCTGTTTTTT. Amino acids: CASSLRGRTGELFF.

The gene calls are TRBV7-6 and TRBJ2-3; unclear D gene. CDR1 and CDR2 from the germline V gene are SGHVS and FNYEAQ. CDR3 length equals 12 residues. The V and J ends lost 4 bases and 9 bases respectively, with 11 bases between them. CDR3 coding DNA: TGTGCCAGCAGCTCCCACACCGGGACGCAGTATTTT. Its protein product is CASSSHTGTQYF. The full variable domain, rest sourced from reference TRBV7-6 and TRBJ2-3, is GAGVSQSPRYKVTKRGQDVALRCDPISGHVSLYWYRQALGQGPEFLTYFNYEAQQDKSGLPNDRFSAERPEGSISTLTIQRTEQRDSAMYRCASSSHTGTQYFGPGTRLTVL.

As DNA, the CDR3 is TGTGCCAGCAGTACAGGGCCAACTAATGAAAAACTGTTTTTT. Amino acid sequence: CASSTGPTNEKLFF. This rearrangement joins TRBV27 to TRBJ1-4; possible D gene TRBD1, 6 bases. The CDR3 sequence is 14 residues long. Trimming cost V 5 bases and J 0 bases, with 7 bases left between them. CDR1 is MNHEY and CDR2 is SMNVEV in the germline V gene (reference sequence).

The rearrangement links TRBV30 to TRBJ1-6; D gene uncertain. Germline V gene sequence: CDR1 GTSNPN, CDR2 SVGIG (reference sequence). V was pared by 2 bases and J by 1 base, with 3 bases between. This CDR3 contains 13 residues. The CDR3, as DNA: TGTGCCTGGAGTTCGTCCTATAATTCACCCCTCCACTTT. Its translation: CAWSSSYNSPLHF.

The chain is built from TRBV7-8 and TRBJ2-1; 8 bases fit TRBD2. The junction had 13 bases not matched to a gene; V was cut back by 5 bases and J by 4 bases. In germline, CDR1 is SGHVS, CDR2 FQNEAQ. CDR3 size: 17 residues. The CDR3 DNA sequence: TGTGCCAGCAGCCCCGCGTGGGGTAGCGGGGATTACAATGAGCAGTTCTTC. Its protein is CASSPAWGSGDYNEQFF. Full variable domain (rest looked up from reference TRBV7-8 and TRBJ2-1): GAGVSQSPRYKVAKRGQDVALRCDPISGHVSLFWYQQALGQGPEFLTYFQNEAQLDKSGLPSDRFFAERPEGSVSTLKIQRTQQEDSAVYLCASSPAWGSGDYNEQFFGPGTRLTVL.

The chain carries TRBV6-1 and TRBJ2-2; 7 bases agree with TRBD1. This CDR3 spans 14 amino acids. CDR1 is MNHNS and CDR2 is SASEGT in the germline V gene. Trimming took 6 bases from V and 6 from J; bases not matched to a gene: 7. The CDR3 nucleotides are TGTGCCAGCAGACAGACAGGGTATGCCGGGGAGCTGTTTTTT. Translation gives CASRQTGYAGELFF.

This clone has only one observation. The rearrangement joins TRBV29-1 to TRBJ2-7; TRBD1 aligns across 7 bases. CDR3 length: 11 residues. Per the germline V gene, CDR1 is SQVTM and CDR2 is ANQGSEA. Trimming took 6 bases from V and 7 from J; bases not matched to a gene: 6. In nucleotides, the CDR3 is TGCAGCGTCCAGACAGGGCGGGAGCAGTACTTC. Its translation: CSVQTGREQYF.

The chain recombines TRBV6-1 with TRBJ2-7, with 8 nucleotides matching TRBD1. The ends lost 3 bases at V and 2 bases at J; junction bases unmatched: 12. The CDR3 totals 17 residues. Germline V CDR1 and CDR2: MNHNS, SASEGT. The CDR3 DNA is TGTGCCAGCAGTGATACAGGTCGACAGGGGTTTCCCTACGAGCAGTACTTC. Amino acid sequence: CASSDTGRQGFPYEQYF.

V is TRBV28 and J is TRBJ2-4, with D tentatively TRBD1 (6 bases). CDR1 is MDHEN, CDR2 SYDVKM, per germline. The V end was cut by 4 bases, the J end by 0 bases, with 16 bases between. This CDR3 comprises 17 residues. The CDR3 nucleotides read TGTGCCAGCAGTTCAGGGGCGTGGGGGCAAGCCAAAAACATTCAGTACTTC. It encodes CASSSGAWGQAKNIQYF.

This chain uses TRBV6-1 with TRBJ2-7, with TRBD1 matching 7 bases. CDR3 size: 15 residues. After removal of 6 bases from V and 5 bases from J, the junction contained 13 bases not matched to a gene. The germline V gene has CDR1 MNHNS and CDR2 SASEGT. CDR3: CASSPTGPLPHEQYF. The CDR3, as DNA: TGTGCCAGCAGCCCGACAGGGCCACTCCCTCACGAGCAGTACTTC.

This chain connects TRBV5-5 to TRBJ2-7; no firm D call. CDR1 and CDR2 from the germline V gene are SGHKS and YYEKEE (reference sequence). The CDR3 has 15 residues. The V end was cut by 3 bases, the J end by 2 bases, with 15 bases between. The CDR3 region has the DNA TGTGCCAGCAGCTACAGAACACTTGCTACCTACGAGCAGTACTTC. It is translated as CASSYRTLATYEQYF.

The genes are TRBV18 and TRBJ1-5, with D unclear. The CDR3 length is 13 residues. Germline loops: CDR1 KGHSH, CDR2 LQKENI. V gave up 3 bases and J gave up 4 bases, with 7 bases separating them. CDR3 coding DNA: TGTGCCAGCTCACCGACCGGGAATCAGCCCCAGCATTTT. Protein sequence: CASSPTGNQPQHF.

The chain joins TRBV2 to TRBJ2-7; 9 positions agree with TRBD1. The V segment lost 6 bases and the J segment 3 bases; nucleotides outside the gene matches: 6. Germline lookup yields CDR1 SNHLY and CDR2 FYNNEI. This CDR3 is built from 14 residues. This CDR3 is CASSLDRGDYEQYF. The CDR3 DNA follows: TGTGCCAGCAGCCTGGACAGGGGAGACTACGAGCAGTACTTC.

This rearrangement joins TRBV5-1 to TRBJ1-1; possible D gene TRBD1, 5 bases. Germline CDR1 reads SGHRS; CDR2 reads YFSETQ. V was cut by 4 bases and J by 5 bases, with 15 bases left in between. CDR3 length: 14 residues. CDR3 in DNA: TGCGCCAGCAGCCTGGGGGTCCGGGGAACTGAAGCTTTCTTT. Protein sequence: CASSLGVRGTEAFF. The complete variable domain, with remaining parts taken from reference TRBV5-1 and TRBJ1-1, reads KAGVTQTPRYLIKTRGQQVTLSCSPISGHRSVSWYQQTPGQGLQFLFEYFSETQRNKGNFPGRFSGRQFSNSRSEMNVSTLELGDSALYLCASSLGVRGTEAFFGQGTRLTVV.

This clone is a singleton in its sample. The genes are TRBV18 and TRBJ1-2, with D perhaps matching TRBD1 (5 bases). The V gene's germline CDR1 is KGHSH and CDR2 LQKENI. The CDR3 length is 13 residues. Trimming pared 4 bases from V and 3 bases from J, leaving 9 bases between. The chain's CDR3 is CASSQGQDYGYTF. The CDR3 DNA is TGTGCCAGCTCACAGGGGCAGGACTATGGCTACACCTTC.